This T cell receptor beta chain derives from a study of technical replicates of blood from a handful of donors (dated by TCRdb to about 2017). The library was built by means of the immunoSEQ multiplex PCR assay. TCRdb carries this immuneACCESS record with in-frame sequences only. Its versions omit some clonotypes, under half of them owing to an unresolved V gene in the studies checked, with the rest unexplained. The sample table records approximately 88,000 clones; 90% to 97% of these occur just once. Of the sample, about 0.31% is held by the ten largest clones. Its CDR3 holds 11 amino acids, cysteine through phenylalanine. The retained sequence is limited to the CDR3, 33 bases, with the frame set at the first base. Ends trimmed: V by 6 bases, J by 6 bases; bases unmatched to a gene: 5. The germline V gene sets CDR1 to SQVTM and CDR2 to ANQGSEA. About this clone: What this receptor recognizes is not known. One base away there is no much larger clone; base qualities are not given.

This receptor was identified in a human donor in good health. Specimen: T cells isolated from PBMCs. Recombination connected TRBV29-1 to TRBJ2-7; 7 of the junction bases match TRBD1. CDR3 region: CSVLTGAEQYF. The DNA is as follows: TGCAGCGTCCTAACAGGGGCCGAGCAGTACTTC.